This T cell receptor beta chain was identified during a study of blood T cell repertoires in COVID-19. Study information: There were acute and convalescent COVID-19 samples, and they came from the United States, Italy and Spain. T cells, B-cell-depleted T cells, or PBMCs supplied cDNA or gDNA.

Original handling: Amplification with reference gene primers provided the estimates of nucleated cell counts. Data came from immunoSEQ multiplex PCR; TCRdb stores just in-frame clones and leaves some out. The V and J calls and clone size were taken over from that table, and D and trimming were inferred from the DNA. The sample lists about 240,000 clones, approximately 86% occurring once. V shed 0 bases and J shed 1 base, with 13 bases lying between them. Germline V CDR1 and CDR2: SGHRS, YFSETQ. The CDR3 contains 16 residues. The sample was peripheral blood. V and J are TRBV5-1 and TRBJ1-1, with D perhaps matching TRBD1 (5 bases). This TCR derives from a woman in her sixties or seventies with active or convalescent COVID-19. The chain's CDR3 is CASSLGQGTKNTEAFF. As DNA, the CDR3 is TGCGCCAGCAGCTTGGGCCAGGGTACTAAGAACACTGAAGCTTTCTTT.